This record covers a single T cell receptor beta chain. The sample belongs to a study of blood T cell repertoires in COVID-19. As for the study in general: There were acute and convalescent COVID-19 samples, and they came from the United States, Italy and Spain. T cells, B-cell-depleted T cells, or PBMCs provided the cDNA or gDNA that served as material.

V was cut by 4 bases and J by 2 bases, with 14 bases left in between. The germline V gene has CDR1 ENHRY and CDR2 SYGVKD. CDR3 length: 15 residues. Produced via immunoSEQ multiplex PCR; TCRdb's table is partial and in-frame only. The repertoire holds roughly 150,000 clones, approximately 82% seen once, with about 7% in the top ten. The sequence was obtained from a woman aged 45-65 years in a cohort sampled during active or convalescent COVID-19. The rearrangement joins TRBV10-3 to TRBJ2-5; tentative D call: TRBD2 (6 bases). Input material: peripheral blood. CDR3 sequence (DNA): TGTGCCATCAGTGGGACGGGACTCACTCAAGAGACCCAGTACTTC. Residues: CAISGTGLTQETQYF.